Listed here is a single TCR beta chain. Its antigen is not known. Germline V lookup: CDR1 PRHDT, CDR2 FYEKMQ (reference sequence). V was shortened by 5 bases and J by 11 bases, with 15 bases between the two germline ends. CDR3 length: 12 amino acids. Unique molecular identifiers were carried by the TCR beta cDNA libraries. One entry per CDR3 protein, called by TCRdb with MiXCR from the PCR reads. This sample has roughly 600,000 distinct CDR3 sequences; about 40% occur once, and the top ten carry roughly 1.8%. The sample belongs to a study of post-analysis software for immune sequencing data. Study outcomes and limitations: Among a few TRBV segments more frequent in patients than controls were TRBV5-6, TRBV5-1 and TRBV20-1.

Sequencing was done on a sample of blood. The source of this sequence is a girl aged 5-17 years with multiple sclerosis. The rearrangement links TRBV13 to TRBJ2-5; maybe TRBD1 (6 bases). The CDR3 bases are TGTGCCAGCAGCGTAAGGGGGAATGAGCAGTACTTC. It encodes CASSVRGNEQYF.